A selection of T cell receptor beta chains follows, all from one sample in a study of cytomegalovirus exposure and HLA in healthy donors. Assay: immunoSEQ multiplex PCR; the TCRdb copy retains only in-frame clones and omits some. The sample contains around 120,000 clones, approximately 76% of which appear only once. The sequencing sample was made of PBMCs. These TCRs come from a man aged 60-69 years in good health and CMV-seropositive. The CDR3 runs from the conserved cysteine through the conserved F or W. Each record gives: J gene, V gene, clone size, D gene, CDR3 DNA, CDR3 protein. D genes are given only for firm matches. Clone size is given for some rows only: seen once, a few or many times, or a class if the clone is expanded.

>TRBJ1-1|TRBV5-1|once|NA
TGCGCCAGCAGCGCAGGGTTGACTGAAGCTTTCTTT
CASSAGLTEAFF
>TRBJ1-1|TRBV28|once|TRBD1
TGTGCCAGCAGTTTAACTCAGGGGGCTGGAACTGAAGCTTTCTTT
CASSLTQGAGTEAFF
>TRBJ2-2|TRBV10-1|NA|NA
TGCGCCAGCAGTGGGACCGGGACTCGCGGGGAGCTGTTTTTT
CASSGTGTRGELFF
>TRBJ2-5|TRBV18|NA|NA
TGTGCCAGCTCAGTACAAGAGACCCAGTACTTC
CASSVQETQYF
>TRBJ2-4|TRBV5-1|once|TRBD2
TGCGCCAGCAGCCCCCTTGTGACTAGCGGGAGGATCGTTAGGAAAAACATTCAGTACTTC
CASSPLVTSGRIVRKNIQYF
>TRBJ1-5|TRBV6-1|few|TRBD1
TGTGCCAGCAGTGACCCTCCCGGGACAGGTGAAGGTCAGCCCCAGCATTTT
CASSDPPGTGEGQPQHF
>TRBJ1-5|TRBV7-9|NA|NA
TGTGCCAGCAGCTTAGGGGGGCAGGGATACCAGCCCCAGCATTTT
CASSLGGQGYQPQHF
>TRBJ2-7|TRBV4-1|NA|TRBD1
TGCGCCAGCAGCCAACAGACAGGGGGCCACTCCTACGAGCAGTACTTC
CASSQQTGGHSYEQYF
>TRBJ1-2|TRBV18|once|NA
TGTGCCAGCTCCCAGGGCCCCAACTATGGCTACACCTTC
CASSQGPNYGYTF
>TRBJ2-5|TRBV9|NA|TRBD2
TGTGCCAGCAGCCGGGGGGGGGCCCGGAATTACCAAGAGACCCAGTACTTC
CASSRGGARNYQETQYF
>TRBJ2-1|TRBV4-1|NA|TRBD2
TGCGCCAGCAGCCAAGATGCAATAGCGGGGGCCATTCCCTCCTACAATGAGCAGTTCTTC
CASSQDAIAGAIPSYNEQFF
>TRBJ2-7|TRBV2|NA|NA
TGTGCCAGCAGTGACGACGGGGTAGGAGACGAGCAGTACTTC
CASSDDGVGDEQYF
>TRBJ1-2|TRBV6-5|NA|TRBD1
TGTGCCAGCAGTTCGACAGGGCCTAACTATGGCTACACCTTC
CASSSTGPNYGYTF
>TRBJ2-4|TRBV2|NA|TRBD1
TGTGCCACCCACAGGGGAAACATTCAGTACTTC
CATHRGNIQYF
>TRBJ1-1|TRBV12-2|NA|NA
TGTGCAAGTCGCTTAGCCTTAAGACAGGGAATCATGAACACTGAAGCTTTCTTT
CASRLALRQGIMNTEAFF
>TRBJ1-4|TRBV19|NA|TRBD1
TGTGCCACACGAGGGACAGGGCTTGGTGAAAAACTGTTTTTT
CATRGTGLGEKLFF
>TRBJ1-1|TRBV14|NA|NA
TGTGCCAGCAGCCAAGAGGGGGGGGTGAGAGGAGGGAGGGCAACTGAAGCTTTCTTT
CASSQEGGVRGGRATEAFF
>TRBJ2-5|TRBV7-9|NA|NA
TGTTCCAGCAGCTTAGCTTCAGGGGTTCAAGAGACCCAGTACTTC
CSSSLASGVQETQYF
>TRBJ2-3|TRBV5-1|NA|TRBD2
TGCGCCAGCATACAACTAGCGGGGAGCACAGATACGCAGTATTTT
CASIQLAGSTDTQYF
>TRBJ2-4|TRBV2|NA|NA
TGTGCCAGCAGTGACAGGGTTGCCAAAAACATTCAGTACTTC
CASSDRVAKNIQYF
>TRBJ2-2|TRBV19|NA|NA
TGTGCCAGTAGTATTTTCCCCTTGAACACCGGGGAGCTGTTTTTT
CASSIFPLNTGELFF
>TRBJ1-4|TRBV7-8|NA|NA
TGTGCCAGCAGCTTTCAGGGTTTTGCTGAAAAACTGTTTTTT
CASSFQGFAEKLFF
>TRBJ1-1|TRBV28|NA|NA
TGTGCCAGCAGTTTAGAGGGTTTGAGGACTGAAGCTTTCTTT
CASSLEGLRTEAFF
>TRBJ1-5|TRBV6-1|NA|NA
TGTGCCAGCAGTGAAGTCAGACCGGGGGGTCAGCCTCAGCATTTT
CASSEVRPGGQPQHF
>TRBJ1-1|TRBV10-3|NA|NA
TGTGCCATCAGCCCAAGGGGAAGGGACACTGAAGCTTTCTTT
CAISPRGRDTEAFF
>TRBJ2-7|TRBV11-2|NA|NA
TGTGCCAGCAGCTTAAGCGCTGGACTACTCTACGAGCAGTACTTC
CASSLSAGLLYEQYF